These 13 T cell receptor beta chains share one sample of origin, sequenced in a study of persistence of HIV-infected CD4 T cells. No antigen has been assigned to these receptors. Stimulation used approximately 9.1 ug/mL lysate from CMV-infected fibroblasts. Memory cells lacking CD40L and CD69 with high CD45RO were sorted. Sequencing used immunoSEQ version 4 in survey mode. Produced via immunoSEQ multiplex PCR; TCRdb's table is partial and in-frame only. In the table there are tens of thousands of clones, 82% of which are singletons. The sequences come from CD4+ T cells sorted from PBMCs after roughly 17-hour stimulation, collected from a patient who received antiretroviral therapy. These receptors came from an adult woman with HIV who was CMV-seropositive.

The V gene is TRBV7-2, the J gene TRBJ2-7, with D maybe TRBD2 (5 bases). The length of the CDR3 is 12 residues. CDR1 is SGHTA and CDR2 is FQGNSA in the germline V gene. V lost 1 base and J lost 6, with 7 bases in between. DNA of the CDR3: TGTGCCAGCAGCTTAGACGGGATCGAGCAGTACTTC. This codes for CASSLDGIEQYF.

This clone was seen once. This chain joins TRBV6-5 and TRBJ1-6; D may be TRBD1 (6 bases). This CDR3 contains 13 residues. CDR1 and CDR2 (germline): MNHEY, SVGAGI. Trimming stripped 2 bases from V and 10 bases from J, with 9 bases between. As DNA, the CDR3 is TGTGCCAGCAGTTACGGACAGAAATCACCCCTCCACTTT. Its translation: CASSYGQKSPLHF.

The J gene is TRBJ2-2, the V gene TRBV7-2; unclear D gene. Germline lookup yields CDR1 SGHTA and CDR2 FQGNSA. The CDR3 covers 14 residues. Trimming left V 5 bases short and J 5 bases short, with 12 bases between. The CDR3 reads CASSLGPKTGELFF. Written as DNA, the CDR3 is TGTGCCAGCAGCCTCGGACCTAAGACCGGGGAGCTGTTTTTT.

The table lists this clone with a few counts. The CDR3 nucleotides are TGTGCCACCAGCAAAAGCCGGGGGTCCTACAATGAGCAGTTCTTC. Protein: CATSKSRGSYNEQFF. The chain uses TRBV15 and TRBJ2-1, with TRBD2 as a possible D gene (6 bases). CDR1 is LNHNV and CDR2 is YYDKDF in the germline V gene (reference sequence). CDR3 length: 15 residues. The germline V and J ends were trimmed by 4 bases and 1 base, with 11 bases remaining between them.

The chain recombines TRBV5-1 with TRBJ1-2; tentative D call: TRBD1 (5 bases). The CDR3 is 15 amino acids. V was shortened by 5 bases and J by 5 bases, with 19 bases between the two germline ends. CDR1 and CDR2 from the germline V gene are SGHRS and YFSETQ. Here the CDR3 reads CASRLTWGGNYGYTF. CDR3 sequence (DNA): TGCGCCAGCAGGCTCACCTGGGGGGGGAATTATGGCTACACCTTC.

The J gene is TRBJ2-7, the V gene TRBV6-5; a weak D match, TRBD1 (6 bases). V gave up 3 bases and J gave up 5 bases, with 11 bases separating them. The CDR3 spans 13 residues. The germline gives CDR1 MNHEY, CDR2 SVGAGI. The chain's CDR3 is CASSYRHRDEQYF. The DNA of the CDR3 is TGTGCCAGCAGTTATCGGCACAGGGACGAGCAGTACTTC.

J is TRBJ1-1 and V is TRBV5-1, with D possibly TRBD1 on 5 matching bases. Germline V gives CDR1 SGHRS, CDR2 YFSETQ. The CDR3 consists of 14 residues. The germline V and J ends were trimmed by 1 base and 5 bases, with 12 bases remaining between them. The chain's CDR3 is CASSLSRAGTEAFF. CDR3 nucleotides: TGCGCCAGCAGCTTGAGCAGGGCGGGAACTGAAGCTTTCTTT.

The chain employs TRBV30 and TRBJ2-7; D is perhaps TRBD1 or TRBD2 (6 bases each). The CDR3 is 14 residues long. CDR1 GTSNPN and CDR2 SVGIG come from the germline V gene (reference sequence). The V end was cut by 0 bases, the J end by 2 bases, with 11 bases between. The CDR3 loop is CAWSVEGVTYEQYF. CDR3 nucleotides: TGTGCCTGGAGTGTGGAGGGGGTCACCTACGAGCAGTACTTC. The variable domain in full, completed from reference TRBV30 and TRBJ2-7, reads SQTIHQWPATLVQPVGSPLSLECTVEGTSNPNLYWYRQAAGRGLQLLFYSVGIGQISSEVPQNLSASRPQDRQFILSSKKLLLSDSGFYLCAWSVEGVTYEQYFGPGTRLTVT.

This sequence joins TRBV13 and TRBJ2-6; D is tentatively TRBD1 or TRBD2 (5 bases each). Trimming cost V 5 bases and J 0 bases, with 14 bases left between them. CDR3 length: 17 amino acids. The germline V gene encodes CDR1 PRHDT and CDR2 FYEKMQ (reference sequence). CDR3 region: CASSRYRGPSGANVLTF. The CDR3 DNA reads TGTGCCAGCAGCAGATACCGGGGACCCTCTGGGGCCAACGTCCTGACTTTC.

The chain uses TRBV5-4 and TRBJ1-2, with D possibly matching TRBD1 (5 bases). There are 13 residues in the CDR3. V was trimmed by 9 bases and J by 4 bases, leaving 16 bases between them. From germline, CDR1 is SGHNT and CDR2 YYREEE (reference sequence). This CDR3 is CATVRQGTYGYTF. Here the CDR3 DNA reads TGTGCCACCGTACGGCAGGGTACCTATGGCTACACCTTC.

This chain links TRBV5-1 with TRBJ2-1, with 10 bases fitting TRBD1. This CDR3 region has 14 residues. Germline trimming cut 4 bases from V and 7 bases from J; bases unmatched to any gene: 5. The germline V gene encodes CDR1 SGHRS and CDR2 YFSETQ. Written as DNA, the CDR3 is TGCGCCAGCAGCCCGGACAGGGGGGTAAATGAGCAGTTCTTC. This sequence encodes CASSPDRGVNEQFF. Variable domain in full (rest from reference TRBV5-1 and TRBJ2-1): KAGVTQTPRYLIKTRGQQVTLSCSPISGHRSVSWYQQTPGQGLQFLFEYFSETQRNKGNFPGRFSGRQFSNSRSEMNVSTLELGDSALYLCASSPDRGVNEQFFGPGTRLTVL.

This chain joins TRBV19 and TRBJ1-1; D remains ambiguous. There are 12 residues in the CDR3. Per the germline V gene, CDR1 is LNHDA and CDR2 is SQIVND (reference sequence). Trimming pared 4 bases from V and 2 bases from J, leaving 5 bases between. Here the CDR3 DNA reads TGTGCCAGTAGTACCCAAAACACTGAAGCTTTCTTT. Amino acids: CASSTQNTEAFF.

The chain joins TRBV28 to TRBJ1-1; tentative D call: TRBD1 (5 bases). V was cut by 2 bases and J by 6 bases, with 10 bases left in between. CDR3 size: 13 residues. Germline assignment: CDR1 MDHEN and CDR2 SYDVKM. The CDR3 DNA sequence: TGTGCCAGCAGTTTAGTACGGGGCTCTGAAGCTTTCTTT. This translates into CASSLVRGSEAFF.